Below, one TCR beta chain is given with its context. Its antigen is not known. These data are taken from a study of T cells in Graves' hyperthyroidism and ophthalmopathy. General study findings and limits: Most clonotypes expanded in the thyroid (above 0.001) were also present in blood. From stable hyperthyroidism, ophthalmopathy was set apart by a 13 V-J model. Before onset, by a median of approximately 6.8 months, the model predicted ophthalmopathy.

Amplified TCR beta CDR3 regions derived from RNA transcripts. The primer set for the first-round RT-PCR of the TCR CDR3 was HTBI. MiXCR was run by TCRdb on the multiplex PCR reads, yielding one entry per CDR3 protein. The table shows 600,000 to 700,000 distinct CDR3 sequences, with 45% occurring only once. The CDR3 contains 14 residues. CDR1 is SGHTA and CDR2 is FQGNSA in the germline V gene. Trimming removed 5 bases at V and 4 bases at J, with 11 bases between. This TCR came from an adult man with Graves' disease, either hyperthyroidism or ophthalmopathy (not recorded which). Material: peripheral blood or thyroid tissue (not recorded which). The rearrangement joins TRBV7-2 to TRBJ1-4; tentative D call: TRBD1 (6 bases). The CDR3: CASSLTGFNEKLFF. The CDR3 DNA reads as TGTGCCAGCAGCCTTACAGGGTTTAATGAAAAACTGTTTTTT.